Listed here are 32 T cell receptor beta chains from one sample, sequenced in a study of blood T cell repertoires in COVID-19. Assay: immunoSEQ multiplex PCR; the TCRdb copy retains only in-frame clones and omits some. The sample has about 230,000 clones, roughly 86% seen once. Specimen: PBMCs or T cells enriched from blood (not recorded which). These receptors were obtained from a woman aged 30 to 39 with acute COVID-19.

The chain has TRBV21-1 and TRBJ1-6; TRBD1, as called in the table, went unchecked against the DNA. TRBV21-1 is an annotated pseudogene. This CDR3 has 17 residues. The CDR3 here is CASSKFRKRTYNSPLHF. The CDR3 DNA is TGTGCCAGCAGCAAGTTCAGGAAAAGGACCTATAATTCACCCCTCCACTTT.

The chain couples TRBV19 to TRBJ1-3; no clear D. The CDR3 runs to 17 residues. V shed 4 bases and J shed 0 bases, with 16 bases lying between them. Germline CDR1 and CDR2: LNHDA and SQIVND (reference sequence). The CDR3 sequence is CASSRPVEGGSGNTIYF. CDR3 bases: TGTGCCAGTAGTAGGCCCGTGGAGGGTGGCTCTGGAAACACCATATATTTT.

The rearrangement joins TRBV7-3 to TRBJ2-2, with 9 positions matching TRBD2. This CDR3 comprises 16 residues. Germline CDR1 is SGHTA and CDR2 is FQGTGA. V lost 5 bases, J lost 6 bases, and 10 bases stayed unmatched. The CDR3 here is CASSALAGIRAGELFF. DNA for the CDR3: TGTGCCAGCAGCGCTCTAGCGGGGATTAGGGCCGGGGAGCTGTTTTTT.

The V call is TRBV24-1, the J call TRBJ2-3, with D tentatively TRBD1 (6 bases). Germline CDR1 reads KGHDR; CDR2 reads SFDVKD. V shed 3 bases and J shed 6 bases, with 15 bases lying between them. The CDR3 contains 15 residues. Here the CDR3 reads CATSDPTGSGDTQYF. The DNA for the CDR3 is TGTGCCACCAGTGATCCTACAGGGAGTGGGGATACGCAGTATTTT.

The chain uses TRBV9 and TRBJ1-5; 8 nucleotides match TRBD1. Germline V gene sequence: CDR1 SGDLS, CDR2 YYNGEE. This CDR3 comprises 14 residues. Unmatched junction bases numbered 5, after V lost 4 bases and J lost 5 bases. The CDR3 coding sequence is TGTGCCAGCAGCTCGGACAGGGTGGATCAGCCCCAGCATTTT. It translates to CASSSDRVDQPQHF.

J is TRBJ1-5 and V is TRBV6-5; 7 bases are shared with TRBD1. Trimming at V came to 4 bases and at J to 2 bases, leaving 8 bases not matched to a gene. The CDR3 is 16 residues long. In germline, CDR1 is MNHEY, CDR2 SVGAGI. The CDR3 DNA reads TGTGCCAGCAGTTCGACAGGGTCGTGGGGCAATCAGCCCCAGCATTTT. Residues: CASSSTGSWGNQPQHF.

This sequence joins TRBV5-1 and TRBJ1-4; D gene ambiguous. The V gene lost 4 bases and the J gene lost 4 bases, with 11 bases spanning the gap. Looked up from germline, CDR1 is SGHRS and CDR2 is YFSETQ. The CDR3 extends over 14 amino acids. The CDR3 DNA follows: TGCGCCAGCAGCCCCGGGTCTCTTAATGAAAAACTGTTTTTT. Amino acid sequence: CASSPGSLNEKLFF.

The gene calls are TRBV29-1 and TRBJ1-1; possible D gene TRBD1, 5 bases. Germline CDR1 and CDR2: SQVTM and ANQGSEA. The CDR3 totals 13 residues. V was pared by 7 bases and J by 10 bases, with 22 bases between. The CDR3 DNA reads TGCAGCGCTCAGACGGTGGGGGGAAATGTAGCTTTCTTT. Amino acid sequence: CSAQTVGGNVAFF.

The chain uses TRBV27 and TRBJ2-7; D possibly corresponds to TRBD1 (5 bases). CDR3 size: 14 residues. The V and J ends lost 3 bases and 2 bases respectively, with 11 bases between them. CDR1 MNHEY and CDR2 SMNVEV come from the germline V gene (reference sequence). Here the CDR3 DNA reads TGTGCCAGCAGTTTTAAGGGGCCTCCCTACGAGCAGTACTTC. This codes for CASSFKGPPYEQYF.

Remarks on this clone: This sample includes further DNA sequences coding for the same CDR3. The chain carries TRBV6-2 or TRBV6-3 and TRBJ1-5; 9 bases fit TRBD1. CDR1 MNHEY and CDR2 SVGEGT come from the germline V gene. The CDR3 loop spans 15 amino acids. The V and J ends lost 6 bases and 6 bases, in that order; junction bases with no gene match: 9. The CDR3 loop is CASSLTGGAGQPQHF. The CDR3 region has the DNA TGTGCCAGCAGCTTAACAGGGGGCGCAGGTCAGCCCCAGCATTTT.

J is TRBJ1-6 and V is TRBV6-1; D gene uncertain. Per germline, CDR1 MNHNS and CDR2 SASEGT. There are 16 residues in the CDR3. Trimming pared 3 bases from V and 10 bases from J, leaving 19 bases between. CDR3 in amino acids: CASSEPVREWRSPLHF. DNA for the CDR3: TGTGCCAGCAGTGAGCCGGTTCGGGAATGGAGATCACCCCTCCACTTT.

The chain carries TRBV4-3 and TRBJ2-5, with no clear D. From germline, CDR1 is LGHNA and CDR2 YSLEER. The V end was cut by 4 bases, the J end by 3 bases, with 12 bases between. The CDR3 has 14 residues. For the CDR3, the DNA is TGCGCCAGCAGCCCACGAAACCAGAAAGAGACCCAGTACTTC. Its translation: CASSPRNQKETQYF.

The CDR3 coding sequence is TGTGCCAGCAGCTCATCCCGGGACAGGGTTTTCGGCGGGGAGCTGTTTTTT. This translates into CASSSSRDRVFGGELFF. The V and J genes are TRBV7-3 and TRBJ2-2; 9 bases fit TRBD1. The junction had 13 bases not matched to a gene; V was cut back by 4 bases and J by 7 bases. The CDR3 spans 17 residues. Germline V gene lookup returns CDR1 SGHTA and CDR2 FQGTGA.

DNA for the CDR3: TGTGCCAGCAGCCAACGAGGGGGAAGGGCCGGGGAGCTGTTTTTT. Protein sequence: CASSQRGGRAGELFF. V is TRBV3-1 (or the pseudogene TRBV3-2) and J is TRBJ2-2; D perhaps matches TRBD1 (6 bases). Trimming removed 2 bases from V and 6 bases from J, with 13 bases in between. The CDR3 is made up of 15 amino acids. Germline loops: CDR1 LGHDT, CDR2 YNNKEL (reference sequence).

A few counts support this clone. V and J are TRBV28 and TRBJ1-5; 7 bases match TRBD1. CDR3 length equals 13 residues. With V trimmed by 7 bases and J by 3 bases, 3 bases remained unmatched. Germline V gene data show CDR1 as MDHEN and CDR2 as SYDVKM. In DNA, the CDR3 is TGTGCCAGCAACAGGGGAAACAATCAGCCCCAGCATTTT. It encodes CASNRGNNQPQHF.

The chain links TRBV5-1 to TRBJ2-7; D call uncertain. The CDR3 has 13 residues. Trimming took off 0 bases at V and 6 bases at J, with 10 bases between the two ends. Germline CDR1 is SGHRS and CDR2 is YFSETQ. The CDR3 bases are TGCGCCAGCAGCTTGGCCGACACACTCGAGCAGTACTTC. Translation: CASSLADTLEQYF.

The chain links TRBV2 to TRBJ1-5; tentatively, D is TRBD1 (6 bases). The CDR3 extends over 14 amino acids. Germline values: CDR1 SNHLY, CDR2 FYNNEI. V was cut by 8 bases and J by 1 base, with 12 bases left in between. The CDR3 nucleotides read TGTGCCAGCGCAGGGGAAAGAAGCAATCAGCCCCAGCATTTT. Translated: CASAGERSNQPQHF.

The CDR3: CASSEDPLSYNEQFF. The CDR3 DNA reads TGTGCCAGCAGTGAAGATCCCCTTTCCTACAATGAGCAGTTCTTC. The rearrangement joins TRBV2 to TRBJ2-1, with D unresolved. Looked up from germline, CDR1 is SNHLY and CDR2 is FYNNEI. The CDR3 is 15 residues long. The V end lost 1 base, the J end lost 1 base, and 8 bases lay between the germline ends.

This sequence joins TRBV10-3 and TRBJ2-1, with TRBD1 matching 7 bases. This CDR3 is built from 14 residues. CDR1 ENHRY and CDR2 SYGVKD come from the germline V gene. J gave up 6 bases and V 8 bases, and 10 bases lay outside the gene matches. The chain's CDR3 is CAISGTAEINEQFF. CDR3 sequence (DNA): TGTGCCATCTCCGGGACAGCCGAGATCAATGAGCAGTTCTTC.

The chain combines TRBV9 with TRBJ2-1; possible D gene TRBD2, 5 bases. The CDR3 runs 14 residues. Trimming pared 0 bases from V and 6 bases from J, leaving 10 bases between. Germline V CDR1 and CDR2: SGDLS, YYNGEE. CDR3 DNA sequence: TGTGCCAGCAGCGTAGCTACCGGGGTCAATGAGCAGTTCTTC. It specifies CASSVATGVNEQFF.

The chain links TRBV18 to TRBJ2-1, with TRBD2 matching 9 bases. The CDR3 is 15 residues long. Germline V gene lookup returns CDR1 KGHSH and CDR2 LQKENI. V shed 2 bases, J shed 10 bases, and the junction held 9 bases outside the gene matches. In DNA, the CDR3 is TGTGCCAGCTCACCATGGACTAGCGAAGGTAACGAGCAGTTCTTC. This translates into CASSPWTSEGNEQFF.

This clone was detected once. The genes are TRBV5-4 and TRBJ2-3, with 11 bases lining up with TRBD2. The CDR3 has 16 amino acids. The V and J ends lost 2 bases and 0 bases, in that order; junction bases with no gene match: 2. Germline V gives CDR1 SGHNT, CDR2 YYREEE (reference sequence). The CDR3 DNA sequence: TGTGCCAGCAGCTTAGGGACTAGCGGTAGCACAGATACGCAGTATTTT. Amino acids: CASSLGTSGSTDTQYF.

This clone was recorded once. The V and J genes are TRBV4-3 and TRBJ1-2, with D unclear. Germline V gene sequence: CDR1 LGHNA, CDR2 YSLEER. The CDR3 is made up of 13 amino acids. With 1 base removed from V and 4 bases from J, the gap between germline ends came to 7 bases. CDR3 in DNA: TGCGCCAGCAGCCAAGGAGGTAGCTATGGCTACACCTTC. Translation gives CASSQGGSYGYTF.

The rearrangement uses TRBV5-6 and TRBJ2-5; D might be TRBD2 (6 bases). The CDR3 extends over 15 amino acids. The ends were cut back, 0 bases at V and 1 base at J, with 10 bases in the middle. Germline CDR1 is SGHDT and CDR2 is YYEEEE. Here the CDR3 reads CASSLDGGFQETQYF. The CDR3 nucleotides are TGTGCCAGCAGCTTGGACGGGGGTTTCCAAGAGACCCAGTACTTC. The whole variable domain, filled in from reference TRBV5-6 and TRBJ2-5, reads DAGVTQSPTHLIKTRGQQVTLRCSPKSGHDTVSWYQQALGQGPQFIFQYYEEEERQRGNFPDRFSGHQFPNYSSELNVNALLLGDSALYLCASSLDGGFQETQYFGPGTRLLVL.

V is TRBV29-1 and J is TRBJ2-1, with TRBD2 matching over 9 bases. J lost 4 bases, V lost 4 bases, and 5 bases had no gene match. Per germline, CDR1 SQVTM and CDR2 ANQGSEA. The CDR3 contains 14 residues. CDR3 loop: CSVASGGLYNEQFF. The CDR3 DNA reads as TGCAGCGTTGCAAGCGGGGGGCTTTACAATGAGCAGTTCTTC.

The sample holds a few counts of this clone. J is TRBJ1-2 and V is TRBV19; D is ambiguous. Germline values: CDR1 LNHDA, CDR2 SQIVND (reference sequence). Trimming removed 7 bases at V and 2 bases at J, with 11 bases between. The CDR3 runs to 13 residues. The CDR3 sequence is CASTIRENYGYTF. The CDR3 DNA reads TGTGCCAGTACCATACGAGAGAACTATGGCTACACCTTC.

The rearrangement uses TRBV27 and TRBJ1-3; a possible D gene is TRBD1 (5 bases). The germline gives CDR1 MNHEY, CDR2 SMNVEV (reference sequence). This CDR3 comprises 14 residues. The germline V and J ends were trimmed by 3 bases and 9 bases, with 15 bases remaining between them. CDR3 sequence reads: CASSFQGGWGTIYF. CDR3 DNA sequence: TGTGCCAGCAGTTTCCAGGGAGGTTGGGGCACCATATATTTT.

As DNA, the CDR3 is TGTGCCAGCACCAACCGACGGGGGGAACTGTTTTTT. The encoded protein is CASTNRRGELFF. The chain carries TRBV5-8 and TRBJ1-4, with D maybe TRBD1 (5 bases). The V gene lost 6 bases and the J gene lost 12 bases, with 15 bases spanning the gap. This CDR3 is built from 12 residues. Germline CDR1 is SGHTS and CDR2 is YDEGEE.

The CDR3 DNA follows: TGTGCCAGCAGCTTAGGGGGGCCAGACAATGAGCAGTTCTTC. Translating it yields CASSLGGPDNEQFF. The V and J genes are TRBV7-2 and TRBJ2-1, with a possible D match to TRBD1 (6 bases). V shed 1 base and J shed 5 bases, with 9 bases lying between them. This CDR3 comprises 14 residues. Germline V gene sequence: CDR1 SGHTA, CDR2 FQGNSA.

In its sample, this clone was seen once. The rearrangement links TRBV5-4 to TRBJ2-5, with D tentatively TRBD2 (5 bases). The V gene lost 6 bases and the J gene lost 7 bases, with 22 bases spanning the gap. The CDR3 runs 15 residues. Per germline, CDR1 SGHNT and CDR2 YYREEE (reference sequence). The CDR3 sequence is CASKTFDGLEGTQYF. CDR3 in DNA: TGTGCCAGCAAGACTTTTGATGGACTCGAAGGGACCCAGTACTTC.

The genes are TRBV11-2 and TRBJ2-7; D may be TRBD2 (6 bases). Germline CDR1 SGHAT, CDR2 FQNNGV. The V end lost 3 bases, the J end lost 1 base, and 10 bases lay between the germline ends. There are 14 residues in the CDR3. CDR3 in amino acids: CASSLGTASYEQYF. As DNA, the CDR3 is TGTGCCAGCAGCTTGGGGACTGCTTCCTACGAGCAGTACTTC.

The chain has TRBV27 and TRBJ1-5; D not resolved. CDR3 length equals 17 residues. Germline V lookup: CDR1 MNHEY, CDR2 SMNVEV (reference sequence). V dropped 4 bases and J dropped 2 bases, with 18 bases sitting between them. CDR3: CASSSPGELEGNQPQHF. CDR3 DNA sequence: TGTGCCAGCAGTTCGCCCGGGGAGCTAGAAGGCAATCAGCCCCAGCATTTT.